The 15 T cell receptor beta chains reported below all come from one sample, sequenced in a study of blood T cells in healthy people across ages. A J-beta primer mix and a sample-barcoded 5' primer were used in a second PCR of roughly 6 to 11 cycles. TCRdb ran MiXCR on the 5' RACE reads and lists one entry per CDR3 protein. Of 1.4 million to 1.5 million distinct CDR3 sequences listed, approximately 40% are singletons. The sequenced sample was blood. These receptors came from a young woman in good health.

The sample holds a few counts of this clonotype. The rearrangement links TRBV6-5 to TRBJ2-7; unclear D gene. V was clipped by 8 bases and J by 5 bases, with 19 bases between them. CDR1 is MNHEY, CDR2 SVGAGI, per germline. The CDR3 has 14 amino acids. The CDR3 DNA is TGTGCCAGCTCTCGAGACCCTCAAACGGACGAGCAGTACTTC. Translated: CASSRDPQTDEQYF.

For this clonotype: One end of the junction fails to match germline, which may point to a read error. The gene calls are TRBV15 and TRBJ2-1; D not certain. CDR1 is LNHNV, CDR2 YYDKDF, per germline (reference sequence). The CDR3 is made up of 14 amino acids. CDR3 bases: TGTGCCACCAGCAGACAGACCAGACACAAAGAGCAGTTCTTC. This encodes CATSRQTRHKEQFF. Based on the CDR3 plus reference TRBV15 and TRBJ2-1, the full variable domain is DAMVIQNPRYQVTQFGKPVTLSCSQTLNHNVMYWYQQKSSQAPKLLFHYYDKDFNNEADTPDNFQSRRPNTSFCFLDIRSPGLGDTAMYLCATSRQTRHKEQFFGPGTRLTVL.

The chain is built from TRBV7-2 and TRBJ2-5, with 11 bases identical to TRBD2. From germline, CDR1 is SGHTA and CDR2 FQGNSA. The CDR3 is 15 amino acids. The V gene end was trimmed by 8 bases and the J gene end by 6 bases; junction bases not matched to a gene: 11. The CDR3 nucleotides read TGTGCCAGCTACTTAGCGGGAGGGCCGGGAAAGACCCAGTACTTC. Residues: CASYLAGGPGKTQYF.

The sample holds a few counts of this clonotype. The chain has TRBV12-3 or TRBV12-4 and TRBJ2-5; D is perhaps TRBD2 (5 bases). V was trimmed by 6 bases and J by 10 bases, leaving 15 bases between them. The CDR3 sequence is 12 residues long. Written as DNA, the CDR3 is TGTGCCAGCAGCATAGAAAAAGGGAGCCAGTACTTC. This gives the protein CASSIEKGSQYF.

Comment on this clonotype: Likely a read error: the CDR3 ends without its conserved phenylalanine or tryptophan. The chain uses TRBV12-3 or TRBV12-4 and TRBJ2-7; 8 bases align to TRBD1. The length of the CDR3 is 16 residues. The V gene end was trimmed by 6 bases and the J gene end by 3 bases; junction bases not matched to a gene: 13. CDR3 amino acids: CASRHENDRGSYEQYS. In DNA, the CDR3 is TGTGCCAGCAGACACGAAAACGACAGGGGCAGCTACGAGCAGTACTCC.

This clonotype occurred a few times. The CDR3: CASSLRGGPTDTQYF. The CDR3 DNA reads as TGTGCCAGCAGCTTGAGAGGAGGGCCCACGGATACGCAGTATTTT. The rearrangement joins TRBV7-6 to TRBJ2-3, with a tentative D call TRBD2 (6 bases). Germline V gene lookup returns CDR1 SGHVS and CDR2 FNYEAQ. Trimming shortened V by 3 bases and J by 6 bases, and 16 bases separated the two germline ends. The length of the CDR3 is 15 residues. The whole variable domain, filled in from reference TRBV7-6 and TRBJ2-3, reads GAGVSQSPRYKVTKRGQDVALRCDPISGHVSLYWYRQALGQGPEFLTYFNYEAQQDKSGLPNDRFSAERPEGSISTLTIQRTEQRDSAMYRCASSLRGGPTDTQYFGPGTRLTVL.

At least ten counts were recorded for this clonotype. V and J are TRBV7-2 and TRBJ2-1; D is unresolved. Germline V gene data show CDR1 as SGHTA and CDR2 as FQGNSA. Trimming took off 5 bases at V and 0 bases at J, with 11 bases between the two ends. The CDR3 extends over 15 amino acids. The CDR3 loop is CASSLQRSSYNEQFF. CDR3 nucleotides: TGTGCCAGCAGCCTCCAACGGAGCTCCTACAATGAGCAGTTCTTC.

In the case of this clonotype: This may arise from a read error, as a much more abundant clone is one base away. V usage is TRBV7-3 and J usage is TRBJ1-1; TRBD1 might be the D (5 bases). This CDR3 has 13 amino acids. V was clipped by 3 bases and J by 6 bases, with 11 bases between them. CDR1 is SGHTA, CDR2 FQGTGA, per germline. CDR3: CASSFRVNAEAFF. The CDR3 coding sequence is TGTGCCAGCAGCTTCAGGGTCAACGCTGAAGCTTTCTTT.

The chain combines TRBV28 with TRBJ1-2, with 7 bases lining up with TRBD1. The germline CDR1 and CDR2 sequences are MDHEN and SYDVKM. The CDR3 is 14 residues long. The ends lost 7 bases at V and 2 bases at J; junction bases unmatched: 7. CDR3 protein: CASTVRGWNYGYTF. As DNA, the CDR3 is TGTGCCAGCACCGTCAGGGGGTGGAACTATGGCTACACCTTC.

This clonotype was detected ten times or more. V is TRBV7-9 and J is TRBJ2-7; D is possibly TRBD1 (5 bases). CDR3 length equals 12 residues. V gave up 5 bases and J gave up 3 bases, with 8 bases separating them. The germline V gene encodes CDR1 SEHNR and CDR2 FQNEAQ (reference sequence). CDR3 in amino acids: CASSRQNYEQYF. DNA of the CDR3: TGTGCCAGCAGCCGACAGAACTACGAGCAGTACTTC.

This sequence joins TRBV5-1 and TRBJ1-4; D gene unclear. The CDR3 is made up of 16 amino acids. The germline V and J ends were trimmed by 0 bases and 8 bases, with 17 bases remaining between them. Looked up from germline, CDR1 is SGHRS and CDR2 is YFSETQ. CDR3 amino acids: CASSLVVTIKKEKLFF. In DNA, the CDR3 is TGCGCCAGCAGCTTGGTCGTCACTATAAAGAAGGAAAAACTGTTTTTT.

This clonotype occurred once. At one of its ends the junction is not consistent with the germline gene, which may arise from a read error. In nucleotides, the CDR3 is TGTGCCAGCAGTTCCAGACTAGCGGCTAGCATAGATACGCAGTATTTT. Translated: CASSSRLAASIDTQYF. The chain links TRBV27 to TRBJ2-3; 9 bases match TRBD2. The CDR3 covers 16 residues. Germline V gene lookup returns CDR1 MNHEY and CDR2 SMNVEV (reference sequence).

The J gene is TRBJ2-5, the V gene TRBV6-5, with D perhaps being TRBD1 or TRBD2 (6 bases each). The V end was cut by 4 bases, the J end by 4 bases, with 25 bases between. Germline values: CDR1 MNHEY, CDR2 SVGAGI. The CDR3 is 18 amino acids. DNA for the CDR3: TGTGCCAGCAGTTCCCAAACGTATCTGGGGGGCCTTGGAGAGACCCAGTACTTC. It codes for CASSSQTYLGGLGETQYF.

The chain employs TRBV12-3 or TRBV12-4 and TRBJ2-3, with a tentative D call TRBD2 (5 bases). The V end lost 1 base, the J end lost 7 bases, and 9 bases lay between the germline ends. The length of the CDR3 is 13 residues. This chain's CDR3 is CASSLVGLNTQYF. CDR3 nucleotides: TGTGCCAGCAGTTTAGTAGGACTCAATACGCAGTATTTT.

This clonotype showed up just a few times. The V call is TRBV20-1, the J call TRBJ1-1, with 10 nucleotides matching TRBD1. Trimming at V came to 7 bases and at J to 3 bases, leaving 5 bases not matched to a gene. This CDR3 spans 13 amino acids. Looked up from germline, CDR1 is DFQATT and CDR2 is SNEGSKA (reference sequence). This CDR3 is CSEQTGGHTEAFF. CDR3 nucleotide sequence: TGCAGTGAGCAGACAGGGGGCCACACTGAAGCTTTCTTT.